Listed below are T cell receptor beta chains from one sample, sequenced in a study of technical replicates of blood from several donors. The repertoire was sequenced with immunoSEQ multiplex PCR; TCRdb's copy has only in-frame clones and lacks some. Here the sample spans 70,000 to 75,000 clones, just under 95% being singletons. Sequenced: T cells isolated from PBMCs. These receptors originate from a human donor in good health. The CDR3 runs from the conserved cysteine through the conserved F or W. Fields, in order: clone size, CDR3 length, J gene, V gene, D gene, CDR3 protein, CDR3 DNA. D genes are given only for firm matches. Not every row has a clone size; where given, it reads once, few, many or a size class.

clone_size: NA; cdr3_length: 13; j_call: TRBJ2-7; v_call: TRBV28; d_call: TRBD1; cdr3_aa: CASRDRGLYEQYF; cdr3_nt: TGTGCCAGTCGGGACAGGGGTCTCTACGAGCAGTACTTC
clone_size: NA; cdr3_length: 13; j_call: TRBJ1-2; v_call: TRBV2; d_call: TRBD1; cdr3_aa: CASSPGTADGYTF; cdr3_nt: TGTGCCAGCAGCCCCGGGACAGCCGATGGCTACACCTTC
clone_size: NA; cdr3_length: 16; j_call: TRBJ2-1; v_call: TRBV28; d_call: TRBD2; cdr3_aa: CASSPSGTSGRVEQFF; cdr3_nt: TGTGCCAGCAGCCCGTCCGGGACTAGCGGGAGAGTTGAGCAGTTCTTC
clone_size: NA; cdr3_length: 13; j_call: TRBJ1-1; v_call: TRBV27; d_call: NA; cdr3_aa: CASSLQGNTEAFF; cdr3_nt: TGTGCCAGCAGTTTACAGGGGAACACTGAAGCTTTCTTT
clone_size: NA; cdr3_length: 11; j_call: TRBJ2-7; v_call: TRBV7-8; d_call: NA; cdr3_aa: CASSPSYEQYF; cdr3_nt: TGTGCCAGCAGCCCATCCTACGAGCAGTACTTC
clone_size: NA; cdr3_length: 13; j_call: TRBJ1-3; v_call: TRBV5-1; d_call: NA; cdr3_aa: CASSETVGNTIYF; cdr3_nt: TGCGCCAGCAGTGAGACAGTTGGAAACACCATATATTTT
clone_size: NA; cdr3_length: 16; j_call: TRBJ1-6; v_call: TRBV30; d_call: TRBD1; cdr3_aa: CAWSVRGQGSNSPLHF; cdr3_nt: TGTGCCTGGAGTGTACGGGGACAGGGGTCTAATTCACCCCTCCACTTT
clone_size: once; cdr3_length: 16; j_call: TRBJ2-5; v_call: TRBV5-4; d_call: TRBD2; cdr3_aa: CASSSVGGGPQETQYF; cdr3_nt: TGTGCCAGCAGCTCCGTTGGGGGAGGGCCTCAAGAGACCCAGTACTTC
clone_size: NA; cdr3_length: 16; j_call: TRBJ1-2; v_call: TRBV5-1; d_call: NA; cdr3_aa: CASSLVSGARNYGYTF; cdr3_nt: TGCGCCAGCAGCTTGGTTTCTGGGGCTAGGAACTATGGCTACACCTTC
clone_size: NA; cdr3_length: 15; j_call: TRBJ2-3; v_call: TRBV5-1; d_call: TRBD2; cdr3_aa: CASSLILADTDTQYF; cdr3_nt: TGCGCCAGCAGCTTGATACTAGCGGACACAGATACGCAGTATTTT
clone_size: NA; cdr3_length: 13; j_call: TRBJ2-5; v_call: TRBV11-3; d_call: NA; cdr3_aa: CASSLGNGETQYF; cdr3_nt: TGTGCCAGCAGCTTAGGAAACGGGGAGACCCAGTACTTC
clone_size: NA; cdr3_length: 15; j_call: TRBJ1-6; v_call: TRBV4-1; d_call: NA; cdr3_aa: CASSQDPPSPSPLHF; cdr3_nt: TGCGCCAGCAGCCAAGACCCCCCAAGCCCATCACCCCTCCACTTT
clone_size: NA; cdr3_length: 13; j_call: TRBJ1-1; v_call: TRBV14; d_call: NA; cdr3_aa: CASSLQEDTEAFF; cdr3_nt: TGTGCCAGCAGCCTCCAGGAGGACACTGAAGCTTTCTTT
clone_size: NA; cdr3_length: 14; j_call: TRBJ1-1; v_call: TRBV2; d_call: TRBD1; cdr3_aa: CASSDRGPDTEAFF; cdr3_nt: TGTGCCAGCAGCGACAGGGGGCCTGACACTGAAGCTTTCTTT
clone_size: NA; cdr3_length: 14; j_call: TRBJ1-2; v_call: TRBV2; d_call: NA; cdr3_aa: CASSEALPVTGYTF; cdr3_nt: TGTGCCAGCAGTGAAGCGCTTCCGGTCACTGGCTACACCTTC
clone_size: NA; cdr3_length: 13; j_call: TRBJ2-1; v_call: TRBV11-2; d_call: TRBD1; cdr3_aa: CASTRDRGNEQFF; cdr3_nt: TGTGCCAGCACCCGAGACAGGGGCAATGAGCAGTTCTTC
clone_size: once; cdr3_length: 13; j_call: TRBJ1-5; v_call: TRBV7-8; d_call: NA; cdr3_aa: CASSLSGNQPQHF; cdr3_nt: TGTGCCAGCAGCTTATCAGGGAATCAGCCCCAGCATTTT
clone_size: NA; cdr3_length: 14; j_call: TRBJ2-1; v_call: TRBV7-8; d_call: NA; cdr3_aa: CASRQIGQGMAQFF; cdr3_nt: TGTGCCAGCAGGCAAATCGGGCAGGGGATGGCGCAGTTCTTC
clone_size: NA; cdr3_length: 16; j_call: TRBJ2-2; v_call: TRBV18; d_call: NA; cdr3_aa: CASSPEHHYTTGELFF; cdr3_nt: TGTGCCAGCTCACCGGAGCACCATTACACCACCGGGGAGCTGTTTTTT
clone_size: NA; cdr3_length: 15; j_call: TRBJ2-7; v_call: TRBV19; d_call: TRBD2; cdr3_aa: CASSPLAGGIYEQYF; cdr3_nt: TGTGCCAGTAGTCCCCTAGCGGGGGGGATCTACGAGCAGTACTTC